The T cell receptor (beta chain) described here comes from a study of beta chain features in type 1 diabetes. The sample holds a few counts of this clone. Its antigen is unidentified. Expressed TCRB transcripts were sequenced after all isolated RNA was converted to cDNA. Produced via immunoSEQ multiplex PCR; TCRdb's table is partial and in-frame only. The sample includes about 360,000 clones, roughly 12% seen only once; the top ten take 0.0085% to 0.012%. In all sorted populations, purity surpassed 95%. The CDR3 length is 15 residues. Trimming took off 1 base at V and 8 bases at J, with 14 bases between the two ends. The germline V gene has CDR1 MNHEY and CDR2 SVGAGI. Points from the study as a whole: Moderately but significantly shorter TCRB CDR3s were found in Type 1 diabetes patients in all four CD4+ subsets.

Sequences were obtained from naive CD4+ T cells from blood. This chain links TRBV6-5 with TRBJ1-4; D unclear. This clonotype was sampled from a woman aged 18-35 years with type 1 diabetes. As DNA, the CDR3 is TGTGCCAGCAGTTACTTTCGGGGTTCTCCCGAAAAACTGTTTTTT. Translated: CASSYFRGSPEKLFF.